Here is one TCR beta chain with its context. Its specificity is not known. The data derive from a study of radiotherapy plus CTLA-4 blockade in lung cancer. For the study at large: Objective responses were documented in about 18% of patients, with disease control in roughly 30%. General study points: Response, reportedly, was best predicted by interferon-beta along with early blood T cell clone dynamics.

This CDR3 is built from 13 residues. CDR1 is GTSNPN, CDR2 SVGIG, per germline (reference sequence). J gave up 2 bases and V 5 bases, and 4 bases lay outside the gene matches. Data came from immunoSEQ multiplex PCR; TCRdb stores just in-frame clones and leaves some out. The profile shows roughly 86,000 clones, over 80% of them singletons. Chemo-refractory metastatic non-small-cell lung cancer patients underwent focal radiation alongside CTLA-4 blockade with ipilimumab. This material consisted of peripheral blood, taken from a patient treated with radiotherapy plus ipilimumab. The receptor was isolated from a human donor with non-small cell lung cancer who had stable disease on radiotherapy plus ipilimumab. The J gene is TRBJ2-7, the V gene TRBV30, with TRBD1 matching over 9 bases. The CDR3 here is CAWVQGATYEQYF. The CDR3, as DNA: TGTGCCTGGGTACAGGGGGCAACCTACGAGCAGTACTTC. Complete variable domain (other parts from reference TRBV30 and TRBJ2-7): SQTIHQWPATLVQPVGSPLSLECTVEGTSNPNLYWYRQAAGRGLQLLFYSVGIGQISSEVPQNLSASRPQDRQFILSSKKLLLSDSGFYLCAWVQGATYEQYFGPGTRLTVT.